This TCR beta chain was sequenced for a study of early T cells in non-severe SARS-CoV-2 infection. About the research overall: The sequenced material was bulk RNA from unsorted whole blood, and its chains were unpaired.

Concerning this clonotype: Its antigen is still unknown.

Individual cDNA molecules carried attached unique molecular identifiers. In TCRdb, the 5' RACE reads were re-called with MiXCR into one record per CDR3 protein. Of tens of thousands of distinct CDR3 sequences listed, 11% are singletons. Trimming took 3 bases from V and 4 from J; bases not matched to a gene: 9. The CDR3 has 16 residues. Germline assignment: CDR1 SGDLS and CDR2 YYNGEE. Study-level points and caveats: VDJdb matches were skewed toward anti-spike CD8 T cell responses.

The specimen sequenced was whole blood. The rearrangement joins TRBV9 to TRBJ2-3, with 9 positions matching TRBD1. This sequence originates from an adult who was a healthcare worker with PCR-confirmed SARS-CoV-2 infection or an uninfected control (not recorded which). The CDR3 sequence is CASSETDRGVADTQYF. DNA for the CDR3: TGTGCCAGCAGCGAGACGGACAGGGGAGTGGCAGATACGCAGTATTTT.